A selection of T cell receptor beta chains follows, all from one sample in a study of beta chain features in type 1 diabetes. The data were produced by immunoSEQ multiplex PCR, yet TCRdb's version contains in-frame clones alone and is incomplete. This sample has fewer than 200,000 clones, with approximately 10% found just once. The sequencing sample was made of central memory CD4+ T cells from blood. All receptors come from a man younger than 40 with type 1 diabetes. The CDR3 runs from the conserved cysteine through the conserved F or W. A D gene is named only where the DNA matches it firmly. Not every row has a clone size; where given, it reads once, few, many or a size class.

V	size	D	J	CDR3	DNA
TRBV4-2	few	TRBD2	TRBJ2-3	CASSQDTASGSPREQYF	TGTGCCAGCAGCCAAGATACGGCTAGCGGGAGCCCCCGGGAGCAGTATTTT
TRBV13	-	-	TRBJ2-2	CASSLRRLDNTGELFF	TGTGCCAGCAGCTTAAGGCGCCTAGATAACACCGGGGAGCTGTTTTTT
TRBV4-2	-	-	TRBJ2-3	CASSQKGASVTDTQYF	TGTGCCAGCAGCCAAAAAGGAGCCTCTGTCACAGATACGCAGTATTTT
TRBV19	-	-	TRBJ1-5	CASSMMVSGNQPQHF	TGTGCCAGTAGTATGATGGTGTCAGGGAATCAGCCCCAGCATTTT
TRBV6-1	-	-	TRBJ1-1	CASTFSGDTEAFF	TGTGCCAGCACTTTTTCAGGGGACACTGAAGCTTTCTTT
TRBV4-2	-	-	TRBJ2-7	CASSQDSASGLNEQYF	TGTGCCAGCAGCCAAGATTCGGCCTCAGGGCTCAACGAGCAGTACTTC
TRBV7-9	few	-	TRBJ2-7	CASSLALTGIYEQYF	TGTGCCAGCAGCTTAGCGCTAACAGGGATCTACGAGCAGTACTTC
TRBV4-2	-	TRBD2	TRBJ2-1	CASSQVGTRDNEQFF	TGTGCCAGCAGCCAAGTTGGGACTAGGGACAATGAGCAGTTCTTC
TRBV28	few	TRBD2	TRBJ2-1	CASSSRLAGLYNEQFF	TGTGCCAGCAGTTCCCGACTAGCGGGACTATACAATGAGCAGTTCTTC
TRBV2	many	-	TRBJ2-1	CASSKWASHEQFF	TGTGCCAGCAGTAAATGGGCGTCTCATGAGCAGTTCTTC
TRBV5-1	-	TRBD2	TRBJ2-2	CASSSGLAPTGELFF	TGCGCCAGCAGTTCCGGACTAGCCCCTACCGGGGAGCTGTTTTTT
TRBV12-5	-	-	TRBJ1-1	CASGQWGRDTEAFF	TGTGCTAGTGGTCAATGGGGGCGGGACACTGAAGCTTTCTTT